Each of the 27 T cell receptor beta chains below was sequenced from the same sample in a study of blood T cell repertoires in COVID-19 (TCRdb year 2020). Library creation used the immunoSEQ multiplex PCR assay. Imported from immuneACCESS, the table was reduced by TCRdb to in-frame sequences with V and J called. These copies leave out some clones; in studies compared against another copy, an unresolved V gene accounts for under half, and the cause of the remainder is not known. For this sample there are about 230,000 clones; more than 70% appear just once. Approximately 6% of the sample is in the top ten clones. Sequenced material: peripheral blood. These receptors originate from a man at least 80 years old with acute or convalescent COVID-19.

The chain couples TRBV6-5 to TRBJ2-2; D is possibly TRBD1 (5 bases). The germline V gene encodes CDR1 MNHEY and CDR2 SVGAGI. The CDR3 is 13 amino acids. Trimming stripped 6 bases from V and 7 bases from J, with 12 bases between. The CDR3 sequence: CASRKPQGGELFF. Written as DNA, the CDR3 is TGTGCCAGCAGAAAACCCCAGGGCGGGGAGCTGTTTTTT.

The chain links TRBV7-8 to TRBJ2-2, with TRBD2 matching over 14 bases. The germline CDR1 and CDR2 sequences are SGHVS and FQNEAQ. Trimming took 0 bases from V and 0 from J; bases not matched to a gene: 3. There are 19 residues in the CDR3. CDR3 region: CASSLALTSGRANTGELFF. Written as DNA, the CDR3 is TGTGCCAGCAGCTTAGCCCTGACTAGCGGGAGGGCGAACACCGGGGAGCTGTTTTTT.

V usage is TRBV2 and J usage is TRBJ2-2; TRBD2 agrees at 12 bases. Germline values: CDR1 SNHLY, CDR2 FYNNEI. CDR3 length equals 15 residues. Trimming took 6 bases from V and 1 from J; bases not matched to a gene: 0. The CDR3 here is CASRGLAGNTGELFF. For the CDR3, the DNA is TGTGCCAGCAGGGGACTAGCGGGGAACACCGGGGAGCTGTTTTTT. Full variable domain (outside the CDR3, taken from reference TRBV2 and TRBJ2-2): EPEVTQTPSHQVTQMGQEVILRCVPISNHLYFYWYRQILGQKVEFLVSFYNNEISEKSEIFDDQFSVERPDGSNFTLKIRSTKLEDSAMYFCASRGLAGNTGELFFGEGSRLTVL.

The chain joins TRBV15 to TRBJ1-4, with TRBD1 matching 9 bases. V lost 5 bases to trimming and J lost 2 bases; unmatched junction nucleotides: 12. The germline gives CDR1 LNHNV, CDR2 YYDKDF (reference sequence). The CDR3 contains 18 residues. CDR3 coding DNA: TGTGCCACCAGCCCTCGCCCGGGACAGGGCCGGACTAATGAAAAACTGTTTTTT. Its protein product is CATSPRPGQGRTNEKLFF. Based on the CDR3 plus reference TRBV15 and TRBJ1-4, the full variable domain is DAMVIQNPRYQVTQFGKPVTLSCSQTLNHNVMYWYQQKSSQAPKLLFHYYDKDFNNEADTPDNFQSRRPNTSFCFLDIRSPGLGDTAMYLCATSPRPGQGRTNEKLFFGSGTQLSVL.

The chain joins TRBV7-9 to TRBJ1-4; 10 bases match TRBD1. The CDR3 runs to 13 residues. Germline CDR1 reads SEHNR; CDR2 reads FQNEAQ (reference sequence). With V trimmed by 5 bases and J by 6 bases, 0 bases remained unmatched. CDR3 amino acids: CASSGQGDEKLFF. The CDR3 DNA is TGTGCCAGCAGCGGACAGGGGGATGAAAAACTGTTTTTT.

With regard to this clone: Other DNA sequences from this sample encode an identical CDR3 as well. The chain is built from TRBV27 and TRBJ2-1, with 11 bases that match TRBD2. The germline V gene encodes CDR1 MNHEY and CDR2 SMNVEV (reference sequence). The V and J ends lost 6 bases and 2 bases, in that order; junction bases with no gene match: 3. The length of the CDR3 is 15 residues. The CDR3: CASRLAGGPYNEQFF. DNA for the CDR3: TGTGCCAGCAGATTAGCGGGAGGGCCCTACAATGAGCAGTTCTTC.

The V and J genes are TRBV6-5 and TRBJ2-1, with 11 nucleotides matching TRBD1. From germline, CDR1 is MNHEY and CDR2 SVGAGI. After removal of 3 bases from V and 8 bases from J, the junction contained 6 bases not matched to a gene. There are 15 residues in the CDR3. The CDR3 region has the DNA TGTGCCAGCAGTTATTCCGGGACAGGGGGATATGAGCAGTTCTTC. Its protein is CASSYSGTGGYEQFF.

This clone was seen a few times. The CDR3 coding sequence is TGCACCAGCAGCCAAAACCGACAGGACCGCCAAGAGACCCAGTACTTC. It translates to CTSSQNRQDRQETQYF. The V gene is TRBV1, the J gene TRBJ2-5; the DNA was not compared with TRBD1, the D call given in the table. TRBV1 is shown as a pseudogene. This CDR3 has 16 amino acids.

The chain has TRBV24-1 and TRBJ2-1, with 11 positions matching TRBD2. Trimming removed 5 bases from V and 8 bases from J; junction bases left unmatched: 10. The CDR3 covers 16 residues. Germline-derived CDR1 and CDR2 are KGHDR and SFDVKD. CDR3 in DNA: TGTGCCACCAGTGGTCTACTAGCGGGAGAGGGGGATGAGCAGTTCTTC. Protein product: CATSGLLAGEGDEQFF.

The chain has TRBV7-9 and TRBJ2-1; D unresolved. Trimming took off 1 base at V and 5 bases at J, with 9 bases between the two ends. Germline CDR1 reads SEHNR; CDR2 reads FQNEAQ (reference sequence). The CDR3 contains 14 residues. CDR3 region: CASSLGAEDNEQFF. As DNA, the CDR3 is TGTGCCAGCAGCTTAGGTGCTGAGGACAATGAGCAGTTCTTC.

This CDR3 is CSASTSGRAKETQYF. CDR3 coding DNA: TGCAGTGCTAGTACTAGCGGGAGGGCCAAGGAGACCCAGTACTTC. This sequence joins TRBV20-1 and TRBJ2-5; 13 nucleotides agree with TRBD2. The CDR3 sequence is 15 residues long. Trimming cost V 3 bases and J 5 bases; bases outside gene matches: 6. Germline-derived CDR1 and CDR2 are DFQATT and SNEGSKA (reference sequence).

The chain recombines TRBV7-9 with TRBJ1-2; D uncertain. Looked up from germline, CDR1 is SEHNR and CDR2 is FQNEAQ (reference sequence). V gave up 5 bases and J gave up 8 bases, with 6 bases separating them. The CDR3 is 10 residues long. The CDR3: CASSPQGYTF. The CDR3 coding sequence is TGTGCCAGCAGCCCACAAGGCTACACCTTC.

This clone was found once. The rearrangement uses TRBV18 and TRBJ1-6; D may be TRBD1 (5 bases). Per germline, CDR1 KGHSH and CDR2 LQKENI. The CDR3 length is 17 residues. Trimming removed 3 bases from V and 0 bases from J, with 12 bases in between. CDR3 DNA: TGTGCCAGCTCACCCGACAGCCACGGCTCCTATAATTCACCCCTCCACTTT. Amino acid sequence: CASSPDSHGSYNSPLHF.

J is TRBJ2-1 and V is TRBV11-3; weak D call: TRBD2 (6 bases). V was clipped by 0 bases and J by 7 bases, with 13 bases between them. The CDR3 contains 15 residues. Germline V gives CDR1 SGHNT, CDR2 YENEEA. CDR3 in DNA: TGTGCCAGCAGCTTAGAAGGCGGGGCAAGAAATGAGCAGTTCTTC. Translated, it gives CASSLEGGARNEQFF.

The J gene is TRBJ2-1, the V gene TRBV18, with a weak D call TRBD1 (6 bases). In germline, CDR1 is KGHSH, CDR2 LQKENI. This CDR3 contains 15 residues. The V gene lost 2 bases and the J gene lost 7 bases, with 15 bases spanning the gap. In DNA, the CDR3 is TGTGCCAGCTCACCAAGGCCAGGGGAAGGGAATGAGCAGTTCTTC. Translating gives CASSPRPGEGNEQFF.

The J gene is TRBJ1-6, the V gene TRBV5-1, with TRBD1 matching 9 bases. Germline CDR1 SGHRS, CDR2 YFSETQ. CDR3 length: 15 residues. J gave up 6 bases and V 4 bases, and 5 bases lay outside the gene matches. CDR3 residues: CASSEGTGSNSPLHF. The CDR3 DNA reads TGCGCCAGCAGCGAAGGGACAGGGAGTAATTCACCCCTCCACTTT.

The chain couples TRBV5-4 to TRBJ2-7; 7 nucleotides agree with TRBD2. In germline, CDR1 is SGHNT, CDR2 YYREEE (reference sequence). This CDR3 spans 14 amino acids. Losses at the gene ends were 2 bases for V and 5 bases for J; bases not matched to a gene: 7. CDR3 protein: CASSLTSDHHEQYF. Here the CDR3 DNA reads TGTGCCAGCAGCTTAACTAGCGACCACCACGAGCAGTACTTC. Full variable domain (rest looked up from reference TRBV5-4 and TRBJ2-7): ETGVTQSPTHLIKTRGQQVTLRCSSQSGHNTVSWYQQALGQGPQFIFQYYREEENGRGNFPPRFSGLQFPNYSSELNVNALELDDSALYLCASSLTSDHHEQYFGPGTRLTVT.

The rearrangement uses TRBV20-1 and TRBJ1-1; D unresolved. Deletions cut 3 bases from V and 1 base from J, with 18 bases between. From germline, CDR1 is DFQATT and CDR2 SNEGSKA (reference sequence). The CDR3 runs to 16 residues. In DNA form, the CDR3 reads TGCAGTGCTAGTGGGGAGCACTACCTGGCGAACACTGAAGCTTTCTTT. This encodes CSASGEHYLANTEAFF.

The V gene is TRBV28, the J gene TRBJ2-5; the D gene is possibly TRBD1 (5 bases). Germline V gives CDR1 MDHEN, CDR2 SYDVKM. The CDR3 sequence is 16 residues long. Trimming removed 4 bases from V and 1 base from J, with 16 bases in between. This CDR3 is CASSSDTQASQETQYF. Here the CDR3 DNA reads TGTGCCAGCAGTTCGGACACGCAAGCCTCCCAAGAGACCCAGTACTTC.

This clone was detected only a few times. V gene TRBV27 combines with J gene TRBJ1-1; D remains ambiguous. The V gene lost 8 bases and the J gene lost 2 bases, with 9 bases spanning the gap. The germline gives CDR1 MNHEY, CDR2 SMNVEV (reference sequence). This CDR3 spans 12 amino acids. CDR3 in amino acids: CASWEENTEAFF. The CDR3 DNA sequence: TGTGCCAGCTGGGAGGAAAACACTGAAGCTTTCTTT.

The V and J genes are TRBV3-1 (or the pseudogene TRBV3-2) and TRBJ1-4; a weak D match, TRBD1 (5 bases). This CDR3 contains 14 residues. Trimming left V 4 bases short and J 3 bases short, with 9 bases between. The germline gives CDR1 LGHDT, CDR2 YNNKEL (reference sequence). The CDR3 here is CASSPGYANEKLFF. Here the CDR3 DNA reads TGTGCCAGCAGCCCAGGGTACGCTAATGAAAAACTGTTTTTT.

This clone has only one observation. The chain couples TRBV28 to TRBJ1-2; D is undetermined. CDR1 is MDHEN and CDR2 is SYDVKM in the germline V gene. Trimming removed 4 bases at V and 6 bases at J, with 6 bases between. The CDR3 runs 11 residues. The CDR3 spells CASSSRDGYTF. CDR3 nucleotides: TGTGCCAGCAGTTCCCGAGATGGCTACACCTTC.

The V and J genes are TRBV27 and TRBJ2-1; perhaps TRBD2 as D (6 bases). CDR3 length: 16 amino acids. The germline gives CDR1 MNHEY, CDR2 SMNVEV (reference sequence). Trimming shortened V by 5 bases and J by 1 base, and 15 bases separated the two germline ends. Here the CDR3 DNA reads TGTGCCAGCAGTCCTAAGGGACTTAGGTCCTACAATGAGCAGTTCTTC. Its protein product is CASSPKGLRSYNEQFF.

This chain uses TRBV15 with TRBJ1-5, with 9 positions matching TRBD1. There are 14 residues in the CDR3. The germline gives CDR1 LNHNV, CDR2 YYDKDF (reference sequence). Trimming took 2 bases from V and 5 from J; bases not matched to a gene: 1. The CDR3 sequence: CATSRRTGDQPQHF. CDR3 DNA sequence: TGTGCCACCAGCAGAAGGACAGGGGATCAGCCCCAGCATTTT.

The CDR3 DNA sequence: TGTGCCAGCAGCCGAGACAGGATCTCGAACACTGAAGCTTTCTTT. Residues: CASSRDRISNTEAFF. The genes are TRBV27 and TRBJ1-1; a possible D gene is TRBD1 (6 bases). V lost 6 bases to trimming and J lost 1 base, with 15 bases between them. Germline loops: CDR1 MNHEY, CDR2 SMNVEV (reference sequence). The CDR3 contains 15 residues.

V and J are TRBV21-1 and TRBJ2-1; the table's TRBD2 call for D was not verified on the DNA. TRBV21-1 is noted as a pseudogene. The CDR3 loop spans 19 amino acids. This CDR3 is CASSKLAGVPMGSYNEQFF. The CDR3 nucleotides read TGTGCCAGCAGTAAACTAGCGGGAGTTCCTATGGGCTCCTACAATGAGCAGTTCTTC.

CDR3: CASRATRDSNQPQHF. The CDR3 DNA follows: TGTGCCAGCAGGGCGACAAGAGATAGCAATCAGCCCCAGCATTTT. This chain uses TRBV6-5 with TRBJ1-5, with D uncertain. The length of the CDR3 is 15 residues. The germline V gene has CDR1 MNHEY and CDR2 SVGAGI. Trimming removed 6 bases from V and 0 bases from J, with 12 bases in between.